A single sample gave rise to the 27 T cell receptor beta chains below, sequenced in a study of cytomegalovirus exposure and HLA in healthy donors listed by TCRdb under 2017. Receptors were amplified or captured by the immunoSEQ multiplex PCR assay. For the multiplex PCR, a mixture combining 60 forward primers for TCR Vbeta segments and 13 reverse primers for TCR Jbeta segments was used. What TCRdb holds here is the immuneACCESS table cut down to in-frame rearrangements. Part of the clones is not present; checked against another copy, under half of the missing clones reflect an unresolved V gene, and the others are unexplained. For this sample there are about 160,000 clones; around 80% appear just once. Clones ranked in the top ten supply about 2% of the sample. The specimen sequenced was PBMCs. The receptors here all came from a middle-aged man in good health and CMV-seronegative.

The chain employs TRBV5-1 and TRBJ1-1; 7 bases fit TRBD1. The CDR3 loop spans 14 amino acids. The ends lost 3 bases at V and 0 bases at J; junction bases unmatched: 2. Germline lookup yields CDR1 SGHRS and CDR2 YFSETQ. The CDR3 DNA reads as TGCGCCAGCAGCTACGACAGGGTGAACACTGAAGCTTTCTTT. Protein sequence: CASSYDRVNTEAFF.

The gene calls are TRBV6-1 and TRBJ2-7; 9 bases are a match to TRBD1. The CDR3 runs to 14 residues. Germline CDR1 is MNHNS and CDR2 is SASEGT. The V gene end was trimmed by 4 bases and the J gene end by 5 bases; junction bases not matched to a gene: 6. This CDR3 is CASSAGQGWNEQYF. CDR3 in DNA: TGTGCCAGCAGTGCAGGACAGGGGTGGAACGAGCAGTACTTC.

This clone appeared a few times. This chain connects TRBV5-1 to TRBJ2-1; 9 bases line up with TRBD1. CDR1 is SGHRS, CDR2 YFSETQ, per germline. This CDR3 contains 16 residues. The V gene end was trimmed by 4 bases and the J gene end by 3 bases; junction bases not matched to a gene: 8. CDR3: CASSQDRGFVYNEQFF. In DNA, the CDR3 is TGCGCCAGCAGCCAGGACAGGGGCTTTGTCTACAATGAGCAGTTCTTC.

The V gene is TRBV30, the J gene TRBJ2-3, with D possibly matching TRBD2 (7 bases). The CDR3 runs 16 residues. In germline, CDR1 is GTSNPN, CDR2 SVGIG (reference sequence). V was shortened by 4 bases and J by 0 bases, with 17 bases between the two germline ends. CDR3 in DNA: TGTGCCTGGACCAACGGGGGGCCCTCGAGCACAGATACGCAGTATTTT. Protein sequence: CAWTNGGPSSTDTQYF.

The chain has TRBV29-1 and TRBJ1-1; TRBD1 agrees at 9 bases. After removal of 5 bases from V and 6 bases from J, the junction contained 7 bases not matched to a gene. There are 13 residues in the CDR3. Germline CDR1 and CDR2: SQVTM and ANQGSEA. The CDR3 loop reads CSVTGTGISEAFF. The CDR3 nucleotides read TGCAGCGTTACCGGGACAGGGATATCTGAAGCTTTCTTT.

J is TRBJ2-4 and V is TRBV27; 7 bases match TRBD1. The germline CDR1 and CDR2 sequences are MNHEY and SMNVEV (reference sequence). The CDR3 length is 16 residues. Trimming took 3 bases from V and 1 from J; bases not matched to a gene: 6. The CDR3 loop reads CASSFHDRAAKNIQYF. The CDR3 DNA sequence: TGTGCCAGCAGTTTTCACGACAGGGCTGCCAAAAACATTCAGTACTTC.

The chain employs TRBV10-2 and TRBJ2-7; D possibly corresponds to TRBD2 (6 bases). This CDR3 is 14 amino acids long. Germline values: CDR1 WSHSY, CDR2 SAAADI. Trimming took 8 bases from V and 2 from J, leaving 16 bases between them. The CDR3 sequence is CASSRSGEAYEQYF. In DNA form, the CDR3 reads TGCGCCAGCTCCCGGAGTGGGGAGGCCTACGAGCAGTACTTC.

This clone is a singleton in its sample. DNA for the CDR3: TGTGCCAGCAGCTCAATCGTCGGGGTTTATGGCTACACCTTC. Translated: CASSSIVGVYGYTF. The chain uses TRBV7-2 and TRBJ1-2, with D unclear. The CDR3 spans 14 residues. Germline V lookup: CDR1 SGHTA, CDR2 FQGNSA. V lost 4 bases and J lost 5, with 14 bases in between.

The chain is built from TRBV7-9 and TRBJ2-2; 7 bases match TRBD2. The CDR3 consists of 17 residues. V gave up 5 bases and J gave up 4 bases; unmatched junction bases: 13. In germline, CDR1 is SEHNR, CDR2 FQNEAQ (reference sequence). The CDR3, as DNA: TGTGCCAGCAGCGCACATCGTAGCGGGCCTGGCACCGGGGAGCTGTTTTTT. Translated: CASSAHRSGPGTGELFF.

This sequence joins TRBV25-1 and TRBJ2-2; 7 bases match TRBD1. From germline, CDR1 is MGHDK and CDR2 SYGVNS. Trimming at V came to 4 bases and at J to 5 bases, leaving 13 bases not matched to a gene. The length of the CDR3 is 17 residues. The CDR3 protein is CASSGATGTERTGELFF. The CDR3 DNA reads TGTGCCAGCAGTGGGGCTACGGGGACAGAACGAACCGGGGAGCTGTTTTTT.

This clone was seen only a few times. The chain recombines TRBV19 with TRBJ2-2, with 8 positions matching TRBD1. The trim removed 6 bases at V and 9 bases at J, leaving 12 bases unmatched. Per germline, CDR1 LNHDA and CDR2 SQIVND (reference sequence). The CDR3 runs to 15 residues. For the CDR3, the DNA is TGTGCCAGTAGACCGGACAGGGAGTTTCTCAGGGAGCTGTTTTTT. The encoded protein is CASRPDREFLRELFF.

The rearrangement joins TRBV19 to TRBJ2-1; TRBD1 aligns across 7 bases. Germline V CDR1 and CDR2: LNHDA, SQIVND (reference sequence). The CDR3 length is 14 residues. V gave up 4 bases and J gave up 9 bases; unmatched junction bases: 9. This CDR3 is CASSTQPQGVEQFF. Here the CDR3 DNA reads TGTGCCAGTAGTACCCAGCCGCAGGGGGTTGAGCAGTTCTTC. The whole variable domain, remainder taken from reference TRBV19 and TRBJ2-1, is DGGITQSPKYLFRKEGQNVTLSCEQNLNHDAMYWYRQDPGQGLRLIYYSQIVNDFQKGDIAEGYSVSREKKESFPLTVTSAQKNPTAFYLCASSTQPQGVEQFFGPGTRLTVL.

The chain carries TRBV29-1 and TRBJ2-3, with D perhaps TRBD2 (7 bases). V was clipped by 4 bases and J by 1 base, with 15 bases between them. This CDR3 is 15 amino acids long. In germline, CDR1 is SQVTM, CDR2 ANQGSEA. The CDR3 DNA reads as TGCAGCGTTGTGGGGGCGGGAGTGGGCACAGATACGCAGTATTTT. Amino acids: CSVVGAGVGTDTQYF.

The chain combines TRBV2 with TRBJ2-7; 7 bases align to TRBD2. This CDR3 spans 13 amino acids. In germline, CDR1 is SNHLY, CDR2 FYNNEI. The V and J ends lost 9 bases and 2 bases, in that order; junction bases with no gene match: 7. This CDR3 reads CASGSGTTYEQYF. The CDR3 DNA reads TGTGCCAGTGGTTCCGGGACTACCTACGAGCAGTACTTC.

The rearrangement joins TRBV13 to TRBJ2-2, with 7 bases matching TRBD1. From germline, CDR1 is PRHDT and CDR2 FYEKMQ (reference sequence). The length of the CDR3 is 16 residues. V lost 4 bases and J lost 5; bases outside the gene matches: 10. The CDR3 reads CASSSPTGLNTGELFF. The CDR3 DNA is TGTGCCAGCAGCTCGCCGACAGGGTTGAATACCGGGGAGCTGTTTTTT.

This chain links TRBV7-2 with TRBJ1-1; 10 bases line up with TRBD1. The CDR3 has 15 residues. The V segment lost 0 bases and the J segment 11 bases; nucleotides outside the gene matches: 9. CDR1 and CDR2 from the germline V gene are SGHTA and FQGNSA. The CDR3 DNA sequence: TGTGCCAGCAGCTTAGCGGGACAGGGGCATATGGGGGCTTTCTTT. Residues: CASSLAGQGHMGAFF.

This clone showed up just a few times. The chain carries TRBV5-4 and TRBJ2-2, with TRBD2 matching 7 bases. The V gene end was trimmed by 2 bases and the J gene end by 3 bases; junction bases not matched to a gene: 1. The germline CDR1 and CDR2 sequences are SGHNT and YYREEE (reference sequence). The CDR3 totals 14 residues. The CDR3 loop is CASSLAGYTGELFF. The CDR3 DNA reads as TGTGCCAGCAGCTTAGCGGGATACACCGGGGAGCTGTTTTTT.

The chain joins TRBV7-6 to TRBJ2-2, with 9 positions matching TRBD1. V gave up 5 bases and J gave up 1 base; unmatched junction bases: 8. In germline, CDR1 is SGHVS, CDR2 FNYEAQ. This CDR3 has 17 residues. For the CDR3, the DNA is TGTGCCAGCAGCCTTGTACAGGGGGCTTTGAACACCGGGGAGCTGTTTTTT. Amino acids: CASSLVQGALNTGELFF. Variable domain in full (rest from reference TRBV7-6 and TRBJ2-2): GAGVSQSPRYKVTKRGQDVALRCDPISGHVSLYWYRQALGQGPEFLTYFNYEAQQDKSGLPNDRFSAERPEGSISTLTIQRTEQRDSAMYRCASSLVQGALNTGELFFGEGSRLTVL.

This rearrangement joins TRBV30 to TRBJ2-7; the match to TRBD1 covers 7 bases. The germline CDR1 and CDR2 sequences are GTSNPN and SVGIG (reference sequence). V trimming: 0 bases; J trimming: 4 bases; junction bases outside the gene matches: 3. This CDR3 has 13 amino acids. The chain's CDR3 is CAWSVYRGYEQYF. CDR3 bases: TGTGCCTGGAGTGTATACAGGGGTTACGAGCAGTACTTC.

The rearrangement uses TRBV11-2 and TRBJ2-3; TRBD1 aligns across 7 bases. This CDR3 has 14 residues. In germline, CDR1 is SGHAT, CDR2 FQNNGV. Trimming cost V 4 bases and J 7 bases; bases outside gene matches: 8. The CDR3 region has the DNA TGTGCCAGCAGCTCCCAAGGACAGGCAAATACGCAGTATTTT. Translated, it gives CASSSQGQANTQYF.

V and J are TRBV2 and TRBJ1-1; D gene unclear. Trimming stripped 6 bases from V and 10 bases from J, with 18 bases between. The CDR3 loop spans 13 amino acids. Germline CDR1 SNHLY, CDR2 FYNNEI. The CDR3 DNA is TGTGCCAGCAGGTCCACGTTCGTGTGGCCAGCTTTCTTT. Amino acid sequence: CASRSTFVWPAFF.

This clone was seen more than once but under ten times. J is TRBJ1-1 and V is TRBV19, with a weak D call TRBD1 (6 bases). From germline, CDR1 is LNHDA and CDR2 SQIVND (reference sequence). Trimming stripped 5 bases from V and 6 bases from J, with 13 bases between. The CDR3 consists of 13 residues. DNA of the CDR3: TGTGCCAGTAGTGCCACAGGGAAGGCTGAAGCTTTCTTT. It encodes CASSATGKAEAFF.

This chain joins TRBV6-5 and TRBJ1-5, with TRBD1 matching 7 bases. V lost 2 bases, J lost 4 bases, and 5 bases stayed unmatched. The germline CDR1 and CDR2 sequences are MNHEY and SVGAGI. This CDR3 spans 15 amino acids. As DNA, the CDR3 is TGTGCCAGCAGTTACCTCCCACAGGGGAATCAGCCCCAGCATTTT. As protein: CASSYLPQGNQPQHF.

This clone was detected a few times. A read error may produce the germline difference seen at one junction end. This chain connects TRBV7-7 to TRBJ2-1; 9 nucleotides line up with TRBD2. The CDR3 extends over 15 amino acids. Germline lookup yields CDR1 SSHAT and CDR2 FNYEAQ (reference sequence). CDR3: CASSRSGGPNNEQFF. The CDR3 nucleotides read TGTGCTAGCAGCCGTAGCGGGGGACCAAACAATGAGCAGTTCTTC.

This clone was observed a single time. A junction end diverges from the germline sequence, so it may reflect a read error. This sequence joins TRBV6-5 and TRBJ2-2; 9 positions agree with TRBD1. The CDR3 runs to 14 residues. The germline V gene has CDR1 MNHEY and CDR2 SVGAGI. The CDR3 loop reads CASSNSGTGGELFF. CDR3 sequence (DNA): TGTGCCAGCAGTAACTCCGGGACAGGGGGGGAGCTGTTTTTT.

The CDR3 region is CSASGNDEQFF. CDR3 bases: TGCAGTGCTAGCGGGAATGATGAGCAGTTCTTC. The chain employs TRBV20-1 and TRBJ2-1, with a possible D match to TRBD2 (5 bases). With 3 bases removed from V and 8 bases from J, the gap between germline ends came to 8 bases. This CDR3 region has 11 residues. Germline loops: CDR1 DFQATT, CDR2 SNEGSKA (reference sequence).

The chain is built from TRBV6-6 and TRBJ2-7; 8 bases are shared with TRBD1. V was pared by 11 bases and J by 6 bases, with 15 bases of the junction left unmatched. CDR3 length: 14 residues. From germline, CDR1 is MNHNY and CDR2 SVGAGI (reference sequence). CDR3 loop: CAGADRGNPGEQYF. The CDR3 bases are TGTGCCGGGGCAGACAGGGGCAACCCCGGCGAGCAGTACTTC.